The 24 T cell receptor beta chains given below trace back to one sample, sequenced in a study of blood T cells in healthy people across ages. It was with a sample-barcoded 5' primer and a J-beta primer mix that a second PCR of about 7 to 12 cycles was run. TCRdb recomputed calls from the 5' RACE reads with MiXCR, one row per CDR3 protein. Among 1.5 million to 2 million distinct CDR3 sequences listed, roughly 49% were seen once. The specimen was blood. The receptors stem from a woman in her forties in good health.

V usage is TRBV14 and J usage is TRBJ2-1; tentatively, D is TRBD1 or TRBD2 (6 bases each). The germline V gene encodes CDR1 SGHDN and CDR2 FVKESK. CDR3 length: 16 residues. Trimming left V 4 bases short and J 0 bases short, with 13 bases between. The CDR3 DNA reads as TGTGCCAGCAGCCGATACGGAGGGGGCTCCTACAATGAGCAGTTCTTC. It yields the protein CASSRYGGGSYNEQFF.

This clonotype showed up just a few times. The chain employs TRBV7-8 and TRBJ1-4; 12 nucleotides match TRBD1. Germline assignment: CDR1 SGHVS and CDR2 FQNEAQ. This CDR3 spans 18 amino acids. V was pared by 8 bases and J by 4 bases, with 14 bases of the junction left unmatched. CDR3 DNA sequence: TGTGCCAGCTCCCTGAGGGGGACAGGGGGCACCCATAATGAAAAACTGTTTTTT. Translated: CASSLRGTGGTHNEKLFF.

The CDR3 nucleotides read TGTGCCAGCAGGTTATTGTCGGTAGCGGGGGGGCGGACAGATACGCAGTATTTT. It encodes CASRLLSVAGGRTDTQYF. The chain couples TRBV6-5 to TRBJ2-3; 11 nucleotides agree with TRBD2. The CDR3 contains 18 residues. The germline gives CDR1 MNHEY, CDR2 SVGAGI. V was pared by 6 bases and J by 3 bases, with 14 bases of the junction left unmatched.

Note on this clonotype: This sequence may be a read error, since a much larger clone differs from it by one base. The CDR3 nucleotides are TGTGCCAGCAGACCTCGAACCGGCTACGAGCAGTTCTTC. Its protein is CASRPRTGYEQFF. J is TRBJ2-1 and V is TRBV27; D ambiguous. Per germline, CDR1 MNHEY and CDR2 SMNVEV (reference sequence). V was clipped by 6 bases and J by 10 bases, with 16 bases between them. The CDR3 runs to 13 residues.

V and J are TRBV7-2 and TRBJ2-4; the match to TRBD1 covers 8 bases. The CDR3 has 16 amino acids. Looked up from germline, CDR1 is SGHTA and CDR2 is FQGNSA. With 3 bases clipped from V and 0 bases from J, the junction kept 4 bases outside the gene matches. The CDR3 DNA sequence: TGTGCCAGCAGCTTGGACAGGGTCTTAGCCAAAAACATTCAGTACTTC. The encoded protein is CASSLDRVLAKNIQYF.

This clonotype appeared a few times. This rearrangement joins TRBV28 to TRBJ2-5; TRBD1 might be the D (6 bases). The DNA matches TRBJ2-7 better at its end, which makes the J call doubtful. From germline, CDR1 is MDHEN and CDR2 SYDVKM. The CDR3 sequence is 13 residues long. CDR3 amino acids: CASIGQGRNEQYF. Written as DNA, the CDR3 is TGTGCCAGCATTGGGCAGGGGCGGAACGAGCAGTACTTC.

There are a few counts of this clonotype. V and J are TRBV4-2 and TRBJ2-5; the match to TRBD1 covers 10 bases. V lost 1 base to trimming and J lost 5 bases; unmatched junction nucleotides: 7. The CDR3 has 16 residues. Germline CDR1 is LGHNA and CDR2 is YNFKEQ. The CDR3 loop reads CASSQGATGGLETQYF. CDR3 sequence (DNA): TGTGCCAGCAGCCAAGGAGCGACAGGGGGCTTGGAGACCCAGTACTTC.

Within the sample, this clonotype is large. The CDR3 is CASSLQLGTGVDTQYF. In nucleotides, the CDR3 is TGTGCCAGCAGCCTGCAATTGGGGACAGGGGTAGATACGCAGTATTTT. The V gene is TRBV13, the J gene TRBJ2-3, with 10 positions matching TRBD1. V lost 5 bases to trimming and J lost 5 bases; unmatched junction nucleotides: 10. The CDR3 contains 16 residues. Germline V gene data show CDR1 as PRHDT and CDR2 as FYEKMQ (reference sequence).

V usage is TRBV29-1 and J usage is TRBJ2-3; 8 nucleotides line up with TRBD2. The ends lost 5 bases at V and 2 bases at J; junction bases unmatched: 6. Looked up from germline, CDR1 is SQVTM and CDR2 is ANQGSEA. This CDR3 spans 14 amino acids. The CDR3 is CSVILAGFTDTQYF. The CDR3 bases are TGCAGCGTTATTCTAGCGGGTTTCACAGATACGCAGTATTTT.

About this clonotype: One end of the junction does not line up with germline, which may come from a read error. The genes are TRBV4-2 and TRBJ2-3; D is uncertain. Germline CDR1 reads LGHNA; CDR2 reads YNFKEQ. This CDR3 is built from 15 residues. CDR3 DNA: TGTGCCAGCAGCCAAGAGAACTGGAGCACAGTTACGCAGTATTTT. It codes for CASSQENWSTVTQYF.

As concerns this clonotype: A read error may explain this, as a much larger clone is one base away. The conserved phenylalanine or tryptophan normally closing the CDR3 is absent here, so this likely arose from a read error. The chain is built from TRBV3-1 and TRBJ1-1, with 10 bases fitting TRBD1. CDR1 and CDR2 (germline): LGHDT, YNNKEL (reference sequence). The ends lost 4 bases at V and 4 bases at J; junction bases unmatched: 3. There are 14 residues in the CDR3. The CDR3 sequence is CASSPRTGGTEAFV. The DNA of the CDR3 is TGTGCCAGCAGCCCCCGGACAGGGGGCACTGAAGCTTTCGTT.

CDR3 sequence: CASKGAREQYF. CDR3 in DNA: TGTGCCAGCAAGGGGGCGCGCGAGCAGTACTTC. The gene calls are TRBV2 and TRBJ2-7, with 7 positions matching TRBD1. V shed 7 bases, J shed 6 bases, and the junction held 3 bases outside the gene matches. CDR3 length: 11 residues. The V gene's germline CDR1 is SNHLY and CDR2 FYNNEI.

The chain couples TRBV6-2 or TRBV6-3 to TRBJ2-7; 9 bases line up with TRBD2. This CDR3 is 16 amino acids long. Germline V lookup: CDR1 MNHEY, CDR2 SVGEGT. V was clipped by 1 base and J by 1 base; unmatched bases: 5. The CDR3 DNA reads TGTGCCAGCAGTTACTTCCTAGCGGGGCCATCCTACGAGCAGTACTTC. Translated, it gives CASSYFLAGPSYEQYF.

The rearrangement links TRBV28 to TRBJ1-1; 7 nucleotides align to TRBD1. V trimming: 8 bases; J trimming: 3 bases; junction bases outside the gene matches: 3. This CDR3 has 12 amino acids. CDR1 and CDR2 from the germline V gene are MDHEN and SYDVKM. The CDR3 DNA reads TGTGCCAGCCGGGACAGCCACACTGAAGCTTTCTTT. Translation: CASRDSHTEAFF.

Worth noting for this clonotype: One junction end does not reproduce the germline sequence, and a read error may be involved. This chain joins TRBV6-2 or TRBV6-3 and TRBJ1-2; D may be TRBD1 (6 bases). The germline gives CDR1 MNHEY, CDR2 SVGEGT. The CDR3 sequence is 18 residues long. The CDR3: CASSNGRINRVANYGYTF. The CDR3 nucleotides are TGCGCCAGCAGCAACGGGAGGATAAACAGGGTCGCTAACTATGGCTACACCTTC.

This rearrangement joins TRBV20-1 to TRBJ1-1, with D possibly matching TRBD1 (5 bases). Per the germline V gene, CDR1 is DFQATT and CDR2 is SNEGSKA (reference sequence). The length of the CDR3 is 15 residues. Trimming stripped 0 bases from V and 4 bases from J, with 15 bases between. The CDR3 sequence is CSARDIGQGRTEAFF. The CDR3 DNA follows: TGCAGTGCTAGAGATATCGGCCAGGGCCGCACTGAAGCTTTCTTT.

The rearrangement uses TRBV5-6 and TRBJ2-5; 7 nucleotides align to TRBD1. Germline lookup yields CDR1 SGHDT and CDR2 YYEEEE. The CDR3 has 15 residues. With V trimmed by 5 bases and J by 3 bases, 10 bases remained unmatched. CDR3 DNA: TGTGCCAGCAGTCCACTGGCCACAGGGGAAGAGACCCAGTACTTC. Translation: CASSPLATGEETQYF.

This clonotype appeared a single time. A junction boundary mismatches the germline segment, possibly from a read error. The CDR3 bases are TGTGCCAGCAGCCAAAGACAGGGAATAGAGGCCCAGTACTTC. Translating it yields CASSQRQGIEAQYF. The chain links TRBV3-1 to TRBJ2-5, with 7 bases lining up with TRBD1. There are 14 residues in the CDR3. Germline V gene lookup returns CDR1 LGHDT and CDR2 YNNKEL (reference sequence).

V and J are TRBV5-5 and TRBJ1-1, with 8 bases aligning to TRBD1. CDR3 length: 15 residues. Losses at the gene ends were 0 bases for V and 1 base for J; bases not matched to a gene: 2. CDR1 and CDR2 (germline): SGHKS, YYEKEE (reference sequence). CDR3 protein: CASSLDTGGNTEAFF. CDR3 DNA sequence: TGTGCCAGCAGCTTGGATACAGGGGGGAACACTGAAGCTTTCTTT.

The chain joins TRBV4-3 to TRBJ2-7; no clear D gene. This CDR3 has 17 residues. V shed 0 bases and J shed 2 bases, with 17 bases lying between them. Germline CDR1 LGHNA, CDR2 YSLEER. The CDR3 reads CASSQECRQDETYEQYF. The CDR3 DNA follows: TGCGCCAGCAGCCAAGAATGCAGGCAGGATGAAACCTACGAGCAGTACTTC.

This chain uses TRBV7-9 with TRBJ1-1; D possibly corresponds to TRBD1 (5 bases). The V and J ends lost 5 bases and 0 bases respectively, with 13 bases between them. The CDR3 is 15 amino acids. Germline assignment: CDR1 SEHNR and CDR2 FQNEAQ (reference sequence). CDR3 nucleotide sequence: TGTGCCAGCAGCCAACAGGAGATGCTGAACACTGAAGCTTTCTTT. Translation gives CASSQQEMLNTEAFF.

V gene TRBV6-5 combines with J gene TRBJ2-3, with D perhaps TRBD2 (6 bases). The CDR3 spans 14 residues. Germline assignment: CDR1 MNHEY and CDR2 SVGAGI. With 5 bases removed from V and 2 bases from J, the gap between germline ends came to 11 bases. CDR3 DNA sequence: TGTGCCAGCAGTGGCGGGGCCTACACAGATACGCAGTATTTT. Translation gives CASSGGAYTDTQYF.

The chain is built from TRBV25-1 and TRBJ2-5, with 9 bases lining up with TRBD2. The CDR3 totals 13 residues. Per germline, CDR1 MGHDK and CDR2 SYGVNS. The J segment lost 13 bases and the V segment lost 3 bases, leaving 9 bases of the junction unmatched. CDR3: CASSDGGLAGWYF. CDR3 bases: TGTGCCAGCAGTGATGGGGGACTAGCTGGCTGGTACTTC.

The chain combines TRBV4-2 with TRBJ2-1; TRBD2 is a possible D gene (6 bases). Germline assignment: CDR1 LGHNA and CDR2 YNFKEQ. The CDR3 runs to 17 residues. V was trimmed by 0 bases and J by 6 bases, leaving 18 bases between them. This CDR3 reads CASSQEPHGRGVNEQFF. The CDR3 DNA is TGTGCCAGCAGCCAAGAACCCCACGGGAGAGGGGTCAATGAGCAGTTCTTC.